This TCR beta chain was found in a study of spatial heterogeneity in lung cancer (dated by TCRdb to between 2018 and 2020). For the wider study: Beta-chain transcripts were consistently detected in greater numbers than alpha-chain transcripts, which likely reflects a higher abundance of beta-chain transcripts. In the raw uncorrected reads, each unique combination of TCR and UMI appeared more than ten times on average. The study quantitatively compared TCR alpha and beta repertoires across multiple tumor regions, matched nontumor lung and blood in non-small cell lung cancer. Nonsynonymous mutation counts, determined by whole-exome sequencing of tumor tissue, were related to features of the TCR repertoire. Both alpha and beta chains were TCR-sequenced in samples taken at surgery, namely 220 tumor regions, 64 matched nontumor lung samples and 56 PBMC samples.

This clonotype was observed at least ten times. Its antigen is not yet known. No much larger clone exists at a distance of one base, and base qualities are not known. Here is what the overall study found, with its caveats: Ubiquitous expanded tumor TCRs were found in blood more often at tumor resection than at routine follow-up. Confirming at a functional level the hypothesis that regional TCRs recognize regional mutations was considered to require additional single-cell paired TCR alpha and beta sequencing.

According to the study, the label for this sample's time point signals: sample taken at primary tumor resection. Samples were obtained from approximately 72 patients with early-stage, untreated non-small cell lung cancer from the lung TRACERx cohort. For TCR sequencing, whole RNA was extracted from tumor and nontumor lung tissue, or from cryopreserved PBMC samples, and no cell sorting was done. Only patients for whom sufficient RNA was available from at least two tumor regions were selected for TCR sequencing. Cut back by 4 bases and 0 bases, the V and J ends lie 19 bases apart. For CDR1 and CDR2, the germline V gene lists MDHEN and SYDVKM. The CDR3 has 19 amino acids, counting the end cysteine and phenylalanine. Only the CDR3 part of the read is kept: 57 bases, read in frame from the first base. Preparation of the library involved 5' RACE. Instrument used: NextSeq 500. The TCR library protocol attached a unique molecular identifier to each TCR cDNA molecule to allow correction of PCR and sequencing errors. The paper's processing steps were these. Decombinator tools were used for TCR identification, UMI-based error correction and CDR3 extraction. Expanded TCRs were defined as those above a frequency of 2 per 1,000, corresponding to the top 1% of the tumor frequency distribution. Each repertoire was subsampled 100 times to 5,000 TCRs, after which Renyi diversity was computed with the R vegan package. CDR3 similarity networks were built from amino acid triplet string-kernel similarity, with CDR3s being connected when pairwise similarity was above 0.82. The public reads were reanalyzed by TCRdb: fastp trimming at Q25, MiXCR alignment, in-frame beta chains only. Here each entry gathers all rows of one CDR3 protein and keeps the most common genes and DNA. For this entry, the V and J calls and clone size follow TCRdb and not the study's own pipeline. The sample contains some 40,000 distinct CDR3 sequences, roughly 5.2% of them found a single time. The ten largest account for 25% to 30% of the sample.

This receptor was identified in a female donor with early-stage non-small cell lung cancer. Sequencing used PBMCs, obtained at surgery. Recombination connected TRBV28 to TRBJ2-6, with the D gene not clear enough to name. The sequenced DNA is TGTGCCAGCAGTTCGCGCCCCCCGGGTGTAAGCTCTGGGGCCAACGTCCTGACTTTC. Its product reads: CASSSRPPGVSSGANVLTF.